This is a list of T cell receptor beta chains from one sample in a study of blood T cell repertoires in COVID-19. The protocol was immunoSEQ multiplex PCR, while the TCRdb copy is restricted to in-frame clones and leaves out a portion. The sample includes roughly 180,000 clones, approximately 85% of them seen just once. The sample was peripheral blood. The receptors come from an older woman with acute or convalescent COVID-19. CDR3s include the opening cysteine and the closing phenylalanine or tryptophan. Each record gives: J gene, D gene, clone size, V gene, CDR3 protein, CDR3 DNA. D genes are given only for firm matches. Clone size is given for some rows only: seen once, a few or many times, or a class if the clone is expanded.

>TRBJ2-3|.|.|TRBV21-1
CASKVAREGTDTQYF
TGTGCCAGCAAAGTTGCGCGGGAGGGGACAGATACGCAGTATTTT
>TRBJ1-5|TRBD1|.|TRBV6-5
CASRPTGGGNQPQHF
TGTGCCAGCAGACCCACAGGGGGCGGCAATCAGCCCCAGCATTTT
>TRBJ2-2|TRBD2|.|TRBV13
CASKRGGSIAGELFF
TGTGCCAGCAAGCGAGGCGGGAGTATAGCCGGGGAGCTGTTTTTT
>TRBJ2-1|.|.|TRBV6-6
CASSYGDRVAAEQFF
TGTGCCAGCAGTTACGGCGACAGGGTAGCGGCTGAGCAGTTCTTC
>TRBJ1-4|.|.|TRBV5-1
CASSLGAELFF
TGCGCCAGCAGCTTGGGTGCGGAACTGTTTTTT
>TRBJ2-1|.|.|TRBV5-5
CASSLGAENEQFF
TGTGCCAGCAGCTTGGGTGCGGAGAATGAGCAGTTCTTC
>TRBJ1-3|.|.|TRBV3-1/TRBV3-2
CASSQGEPSNTIYF
TGTGCCAGCAGCCAAGGGGAGCCCTCGAACACCATATATTTT
>TRBJ2-3|.|.|TRBV3-1/TRBV3-2
CASSFSGQSSTDTQYF
TGTGCCAGCAGCTTCTCCGGACAGTCTAGCACAGATACGCAGTATTTT
>TRBJ1-1|.|.|TRBV27
CASSSLGVNTEAFF
TGTGCCAGCAGTTCGTTAGGAGTGAACACTGAAGCTTTCTTT
>TRBJ2-1|TRBD2|.|TRBV3-1/TRBV3-2
CASSPGLAEYEQFF
TGTGCCAGCAGCCCGGGACTAGCGGAGTATGAGCAGTTCTTC
>TRBJ2-2|TRBD1|.|TRBV9
CASSAFTGGDTGELFF
TGTGCCAGCAGCGCCTTCACAGGGGGCGACACCGGGGAGCTGTTTTTT
>TRBJ1-3|.|.|TRBV4-1
CASSQDGTGRAGNTIYF
TGCGCCAGCAGCCAAGATGGGACGGGGAGGGCTGGAAACACCATATATTTT
>TRBJ1-5|TRBD1|.|TRBV2
CASSEGDRVGNQPQHF
TGTGCCAGCAGTGAAGGGGACAGGGTGGGCAATCAGCCCCAGCATTTT
>TRBJ2-1|TRBD2|.|TRBV6-5
CASRPGGPYNEQFF
TGTGCCAGCCGACCGGGAGGGCCGTACAATGAGCAGTTCTTC
>TRBJ1-5|TRBD1|few|TRBV24-1
CATSERQGENQPQHF
TGTGCCACCAGTGAGAGACAGGGGGAGAATCAGCCCCAGCATTTT
>TRBJ2-7|.|.|TRBV7-8
CASSLGAPYEQYF
TGTGCCAGCAGCTTAGGAGCGCCCTACGAGCAGTACTTC
>TRBJ1-2|.|.|TRBV5-1
CASSLTLRTEPYGYTF
TGCGCCAGCAGCTTGACCCTTAGGACAGAGCCCTATGGCTACACCTTC
>TRBJ1-4|TRBD1|.|TRBV11-3
CASRGQPNEKLFF
TGTGCCAGCAGGGGACAGCCTAATGAAAAACTGTTTTTT
>TRBJ1-2|.|.|TRBV28
CASSFGQGYGYTF
TGTGCCAGCAGTTTCGGGCAGGGTTATGGCTACACCTTC
>TRBJ1-1|TRBD1|.|TRBV15
CATSLQGANTEAFF
TGTGCCACCTCCTTACAGGGGGCCAACACTGAAGCTTTCTTT
>TRBJ2-3|.|.|TRBV7-8
CASSLTRTGAGDTQYF
TGTGCCAGCAGCTTAACTCGGACGGGAGCGGGAGATACGCAGTATTTT
>TRBJ1-1|.|.|TRBV5-5
CASSSGLITEAFF
TGTGCCAGCAGCTCCGGACTGATCACTGAAGCTTTCTTT
>TRBJ1-6|.|.|TRBV24-1
CATSDSRYGSPLHF
TGTGCCACCAGTGATTCCAGATATGGTTCACCCCTCCACTTT
>TRBJ1-2|.|.|TRBV6-5
CASSSPYSYGYTF
TGTGCCAGCAGTTCGCCCTACAGTTATGGCTACACCTTC
>TRBJ1-2|.|.|TRBV5-4
CASSSIRGANYGYTF
TGTGCCAGCAGCAGTATCAGGGGTGCTAACTATGGCTACACCTTC
>TRBJ2-3|.|.|TRBV28
CATRRDTQYF
TGTGCCACCAGGAGAGATACGCAGTATTTT
>TRBJ2-1|.|.|TRBV4-2
CASSQLYYNEQFF
TGTGCCAGCAGCCAACTCTATTACAATGAGCAGTTCTTC
>TRBJ1-1|.|.|TRBV11-2
CASSPTGRPTEAFF
TGTGCCAGCAGTCCGACAGGTCGCCCCACTGAAGCTTTCTTT
>TRBJ1-2|.|.|TRBV9
CASSVVGPGHSSANYGYTF
TGTGCCAGCAGCGTAGTAGGGCCGGGACATTCTTCGGCTAACTATGGCTACACCTTC